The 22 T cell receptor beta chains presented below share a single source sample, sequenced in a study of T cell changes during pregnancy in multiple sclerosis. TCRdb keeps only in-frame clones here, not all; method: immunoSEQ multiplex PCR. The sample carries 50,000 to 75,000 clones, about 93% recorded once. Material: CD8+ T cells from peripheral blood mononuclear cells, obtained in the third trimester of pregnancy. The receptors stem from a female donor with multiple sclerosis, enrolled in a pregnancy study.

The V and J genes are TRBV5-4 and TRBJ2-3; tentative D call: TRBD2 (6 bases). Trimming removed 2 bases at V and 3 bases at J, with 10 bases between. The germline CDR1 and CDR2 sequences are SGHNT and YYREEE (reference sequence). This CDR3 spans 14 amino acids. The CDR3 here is CASSFVGGTDTQYF. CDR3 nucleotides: TGTGCCAGCAGCTTTGTCGGGGGAACAGATACGCAGTATTTT.

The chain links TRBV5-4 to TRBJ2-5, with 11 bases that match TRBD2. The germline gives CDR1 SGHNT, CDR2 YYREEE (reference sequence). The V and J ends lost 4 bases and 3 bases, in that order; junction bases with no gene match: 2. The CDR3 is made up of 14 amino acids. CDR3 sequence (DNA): TGTGCCAGCAGCCCGGGACTAGCGGAAGAGACCCAGTACTTC. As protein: CASSPGLAEETQYF.

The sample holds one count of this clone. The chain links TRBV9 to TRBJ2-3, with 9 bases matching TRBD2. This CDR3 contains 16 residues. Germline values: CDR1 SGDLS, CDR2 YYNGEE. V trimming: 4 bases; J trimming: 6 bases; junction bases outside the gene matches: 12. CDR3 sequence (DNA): TGTGCCAGCAGCCAAATGGTAGCGGGAGCATTGGATACGCAGTATTTT. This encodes CASSQMVAGALDTQYF.

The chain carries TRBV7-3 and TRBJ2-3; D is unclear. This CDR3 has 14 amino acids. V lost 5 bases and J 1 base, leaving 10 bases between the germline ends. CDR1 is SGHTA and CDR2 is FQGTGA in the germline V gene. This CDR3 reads CASSKAGGTDTQYF. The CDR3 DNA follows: TGTGCCAGCAGCAAGGCAGGCGGCACAGATACGCAGTATTTT.

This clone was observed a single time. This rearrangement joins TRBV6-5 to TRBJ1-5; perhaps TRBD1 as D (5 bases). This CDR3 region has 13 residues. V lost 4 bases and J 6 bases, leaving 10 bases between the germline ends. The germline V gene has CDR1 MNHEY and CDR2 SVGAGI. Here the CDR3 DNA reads TGTGCCAGCAGTTTCAGGGAAGGTCAGCCCCAGCATTTT. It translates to CASSFREGQPQHF.

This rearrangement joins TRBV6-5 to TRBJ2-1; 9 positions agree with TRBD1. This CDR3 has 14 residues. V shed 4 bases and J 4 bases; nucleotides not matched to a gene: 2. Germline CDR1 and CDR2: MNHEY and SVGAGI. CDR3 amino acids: CASSLGQGYNEQFF. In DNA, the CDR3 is TGTGCCAGCAGTTTGGGACAGGGTTACAATGAGCAGTTCTTC.

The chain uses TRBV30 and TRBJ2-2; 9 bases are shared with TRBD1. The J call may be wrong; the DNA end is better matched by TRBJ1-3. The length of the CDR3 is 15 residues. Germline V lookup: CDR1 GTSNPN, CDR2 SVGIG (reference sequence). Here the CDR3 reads CAWSGDRASGNTIYF. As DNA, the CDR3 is TGTGCCTGGAGTGGGGACAGGGCCTCTGGAAACACCATATATTTT.

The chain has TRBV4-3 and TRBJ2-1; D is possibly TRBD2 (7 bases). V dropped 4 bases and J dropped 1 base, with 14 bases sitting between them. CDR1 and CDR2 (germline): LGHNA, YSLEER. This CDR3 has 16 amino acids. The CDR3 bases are TGCGCCAGCAGCCGGCCGGCGGGGGCGTCCTACAATGAGCAGTTCTTC. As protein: CASSRPAGASYNEQFF.

In nucleotides, the CDR3 is TGCGCCAGCAGCCACACCCCGGGACAGGGGGGCAACGAGCAGTACTTC. Its translation is CASSHTPGQGGNEQYF. The chain recombines TRBV4-3 with TRBJ2-5; 11 bases align to TRBD1. The J call is uncertain, as TRBJ2-7 better fits the DNA end. This CDR3 comprises 16 residues. CDR1 and CDR2 from the germline V gene are LGHNA and YSLEER.

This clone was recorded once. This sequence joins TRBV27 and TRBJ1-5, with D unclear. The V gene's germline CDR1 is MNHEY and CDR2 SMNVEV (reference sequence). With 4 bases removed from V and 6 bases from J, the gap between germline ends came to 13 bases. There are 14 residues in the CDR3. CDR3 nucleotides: TGTGCCAGCAGTTCAAGTGGGTCGGGTCAGCCCCAGCATTTT. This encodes CASSSSGSGQPQHF.

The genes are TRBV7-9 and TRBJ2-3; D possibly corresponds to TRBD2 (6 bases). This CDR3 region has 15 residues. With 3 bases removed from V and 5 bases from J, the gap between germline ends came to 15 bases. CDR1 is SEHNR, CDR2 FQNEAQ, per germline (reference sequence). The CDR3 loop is CASSFPGDVGDTQYF. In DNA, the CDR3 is TGTGCCAGCAGCTTTCCGGGGGATGTGGGAGATACGCAGTATTTT.

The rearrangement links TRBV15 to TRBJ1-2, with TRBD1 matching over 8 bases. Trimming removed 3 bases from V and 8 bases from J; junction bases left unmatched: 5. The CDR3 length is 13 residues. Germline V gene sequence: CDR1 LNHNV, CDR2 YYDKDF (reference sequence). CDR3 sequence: CATSSQGAKGYTF. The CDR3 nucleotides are TGTGCCACCAGCAGCCAGGGGGCTAAGGGCTACACCTTC. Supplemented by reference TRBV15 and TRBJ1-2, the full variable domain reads DAMVIQNPRYQVTQFGKPVTLSCSQTLNHNVMYWYQQKSSQAPKLLFHYYDKDFNNEADTPDNFQSRRPNTSFCFLDIRSPGLGDTAMYLCATSSQGAKGYTFGSGTRLTVV.

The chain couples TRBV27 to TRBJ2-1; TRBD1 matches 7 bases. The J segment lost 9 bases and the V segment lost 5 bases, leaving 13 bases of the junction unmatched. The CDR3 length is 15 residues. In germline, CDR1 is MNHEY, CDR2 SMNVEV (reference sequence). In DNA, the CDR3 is TGTGCCAGCAGTCTGAATCACAGGGGAGTGGGTGAGCAGTTCTTC. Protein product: CASSLNHRGVGEQFF.

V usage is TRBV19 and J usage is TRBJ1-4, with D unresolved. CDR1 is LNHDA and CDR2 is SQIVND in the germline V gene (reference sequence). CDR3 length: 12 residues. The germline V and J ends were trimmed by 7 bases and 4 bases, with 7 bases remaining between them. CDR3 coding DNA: TGTGCCAGTAACCAGAATAATGAAAAACTGTTTTTT. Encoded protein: CASNQNNEKLFF.

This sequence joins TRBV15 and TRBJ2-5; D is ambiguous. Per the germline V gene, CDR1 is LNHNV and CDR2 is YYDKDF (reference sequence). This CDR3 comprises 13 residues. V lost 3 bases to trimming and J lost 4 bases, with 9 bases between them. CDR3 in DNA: TGTGCCACCAGCAGGGCGGCTGGAGAGACCCAGTACTTC. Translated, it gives CATSRAAGETQYF.

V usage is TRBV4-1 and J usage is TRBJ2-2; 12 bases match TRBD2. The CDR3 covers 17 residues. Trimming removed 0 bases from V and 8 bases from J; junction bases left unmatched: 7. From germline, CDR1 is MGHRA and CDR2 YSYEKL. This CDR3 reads CASSQERLAGVRGELFF. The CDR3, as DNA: TGCGCCAGCAGCCAAGAGAGACTAGCGGGAGTTAGGGGGGAGCTGTTTTTT.

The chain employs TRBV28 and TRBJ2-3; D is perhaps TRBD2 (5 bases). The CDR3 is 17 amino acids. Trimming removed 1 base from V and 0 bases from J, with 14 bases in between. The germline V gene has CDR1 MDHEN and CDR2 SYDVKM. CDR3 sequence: CASSLFSEDPSTDTQYF. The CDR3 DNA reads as TGTGCCAGCAGTTTATTTTCGGAGGACCCTAGCACAGATACGCAGTATTTT.

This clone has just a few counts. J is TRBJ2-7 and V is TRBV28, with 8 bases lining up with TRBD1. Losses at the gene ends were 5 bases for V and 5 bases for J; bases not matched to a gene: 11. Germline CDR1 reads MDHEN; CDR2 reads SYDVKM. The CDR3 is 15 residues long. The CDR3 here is CASSEPGQALHEQYF. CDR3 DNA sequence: TGTGCCAGCAGTGAACCGGGACAGGCGCTCCACGAGCAGTACTTC.

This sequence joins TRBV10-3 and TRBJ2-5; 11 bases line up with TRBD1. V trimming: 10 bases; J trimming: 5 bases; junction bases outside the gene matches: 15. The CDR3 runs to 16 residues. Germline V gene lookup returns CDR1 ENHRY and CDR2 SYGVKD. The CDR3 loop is CATGGLGQGAGETQYF. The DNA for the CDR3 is TGTGCCACCGGGGGATTAGGACAGGGGGCTGGGGAGACCCAGTACTTC.

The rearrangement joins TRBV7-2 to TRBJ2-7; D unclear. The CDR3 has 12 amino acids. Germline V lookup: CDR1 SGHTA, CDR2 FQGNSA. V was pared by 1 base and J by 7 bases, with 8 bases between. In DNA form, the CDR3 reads TGTGCCAGCAGCTTAGGGATGAGGGAGCAGTACTTC. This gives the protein CASSLGMREQYF.

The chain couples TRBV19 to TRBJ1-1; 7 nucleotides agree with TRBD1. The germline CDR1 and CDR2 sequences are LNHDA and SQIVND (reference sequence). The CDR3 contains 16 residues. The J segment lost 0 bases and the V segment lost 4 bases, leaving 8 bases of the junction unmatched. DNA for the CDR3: TGTGCCAGTAGTAGCGACAGGGTCAATATGAACACTGAAGCTTTCTTT. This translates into CASSSDRVNMNTEAFF.

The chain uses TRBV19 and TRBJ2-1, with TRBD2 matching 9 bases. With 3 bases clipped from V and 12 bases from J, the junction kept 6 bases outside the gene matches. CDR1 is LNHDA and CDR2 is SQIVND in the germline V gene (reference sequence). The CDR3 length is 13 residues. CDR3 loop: CASSMTAGGVQFF. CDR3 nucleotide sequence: TGTGCCAGTAGTATGACGGCGGGAGGGGTGCAGTTCTTC.